The sequence of this T cell receptor (beta chain) was determined in a study of T cells in Graves' hyperthyroidism and ophthalmopathy. Patients showing uncontrolled infection, other autoimmune disease, pregnancy or lactation were ineligible. Trimming stripped 5 bases from V and 1 base from J, with 5 bases between. The CDR3 is made up of 12 amino acids. Germline V lookup: CDR1 SGHAT, CDR2 FQNNGV. Amplified TCR beta CDR3 regions came from RNA transcripts. HTBI primers were used for first-round RT-PCR of the TCR CDR3. TCRdb re-derived calls from the multiplex PCR reads in MiXCR, one entry per CDR3 protein. The table includes around 300,000 distinct CDR3 sequences, approximately 21% detected once. This clonotype was observed many times. Its antigen is still unknown. Overall study results and limits: Ophthalmopathy prediction by the model preceded onset by a median roughly 6 months. Most expanded thyroid clonotypes above 0.001 also appeared in blood.

This sequence originates from a man aged 25-45 years with Graves' ophthalmopathy. V is TRBV11-2 and J is TRBJ2-5; D gene uncertain. Sequencing used blood. CDR3 sequence reads: CASSAIQETQYF. DNA of the CDR3: TGTGCCAGCAGCGCCATCCAAGAGACCCAGTACTTC.